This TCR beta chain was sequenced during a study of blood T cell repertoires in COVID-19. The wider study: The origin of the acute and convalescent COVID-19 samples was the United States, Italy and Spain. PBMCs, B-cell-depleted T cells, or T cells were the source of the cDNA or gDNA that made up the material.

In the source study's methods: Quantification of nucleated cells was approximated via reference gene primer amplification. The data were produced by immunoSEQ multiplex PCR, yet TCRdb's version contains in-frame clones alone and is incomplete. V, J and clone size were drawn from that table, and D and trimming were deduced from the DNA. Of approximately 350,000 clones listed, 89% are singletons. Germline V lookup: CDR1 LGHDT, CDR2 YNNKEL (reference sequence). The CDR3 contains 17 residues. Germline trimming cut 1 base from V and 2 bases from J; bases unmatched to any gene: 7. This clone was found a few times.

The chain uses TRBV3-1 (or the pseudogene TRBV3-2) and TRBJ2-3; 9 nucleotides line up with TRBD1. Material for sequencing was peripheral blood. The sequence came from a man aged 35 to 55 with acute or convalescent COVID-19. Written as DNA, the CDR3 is TGTGCCAGCAGCCAAGTTACAGGGACAGGGATCACAGATACGCAGTATTTT. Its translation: CASSQVTGTGITDTQYF.